The next 26 T cell receptor beta chains were all read from a single sample in a study of OX40 agonist ivuxolimab in advanced cancers. Profiling relied on immunoSEQ multiplex PCR, and the TCRdb table lists in-frame clones only, not all of them. The data hold more than 100,000 clones, with about nine tenths observed a single time. The starting material was CD4+ or CD8+ T cells sorted from blood, obtained in a trial of the OX40 agonist ivuxolimab. The receptors come from an adult with an advanced solid tumor such as melanoma, head and neck, liver or kidney cancer.

The chain couples TRBV6-6 to TRBJ1-3; possible D gene TRBD1, 6 bases. Per germline, CDR1 MNHNY and CDR2 SVGAGI (reference sequence). This CDR3 has 16 residues. V was trimmed by 6 bases and J by 4 bases, leaving 19 bases between them. For the CDR3, the DNA is TGTGCCAGCAGGCAGGGGTTTCCCGTTGTCGGAAACACCATATATTTT. Protein product: CASRQGFPVVGNTIYF.

The V gene is TRBV6-5, the J gene TRBJ2-7; D possibly matches TRBD1 or TRBD2 (5 bases each). Trimming took off 8 bases at V and 0 bases at J, with 11 bases between the two ends. The length of the CDR3 is 13 residues. Germline V gene lookup returns CDR1 MNHEY and CDR2 SVGAGI. The CDR3 DNA is TGTGCCAGCCGAATGGGACCCTCCTACGAGCAGTACTTC. This codes for CASRMGPSYEQYF.

The J gene is TRBJ1-3, the V gene TRBV28; no clear D gene. Trimming left V 2 bases short and J 0 bases short, with 17 bases between. CDR3 size: 18 residues. CDR1 and CDR2 (germline): MDHEN, SYDVKM. The CDR3: CASSLVFTVGNSGNTIYF. CDR3 in DNA: TGTGCCAGCAGTTTAGTTTTTACAGTAGGCAACTCTGGAAACACCATATATTTT.

The chain recombines TRBV5-4 with TRBJ2-3; 8 nucleotides align to TRBD2. This CDR3 contains 15 residues. CDR1 is SGHNT and CDR2 is YYREEE in the germline V gene (reference sequence). Unmatched junction bases numbered 2, after V lost 2 bases and J lost 0 bases. CDR3 residues: CASSFGGASTDTQYF. The CDR3 DNA is TGTGCCAGCAGCTTCGGGGGGGCTAGCACAGATACGCAGTATTTT.

The V and J genes are TRBV21-1 and TRBJ2-6; TRBD2 was called by the table and not checked on the DNA. TRBV21-1 is a pseudogene. This CDR3 has 18 residues. This CDR3 reads CASSREGDPCSGANVLTF. CDR3 DNA sequence: TGTGCCAGCAGCAGGGAGGGGGACCCCTGCTCTGGGGCCAACGTCCTGACTTTC.

The J gene is TRBJ1-4, the V gene TRBV28, with D possibly being TRBD1 (5 bases). The V end lost 3 bases, the J end lost 3 bases, and 8 bases lay between the germline ends. In germline, CDR1 is MDHEN, CDR2 SYDVKM. This CDR3 is built from 14 residues. CDR3 in amino acids: CASSFWGANEKLFF. The CDR3 nucleotides are TGTGCCAGCAGTTTTTGGGGGGCTAATGAAAAACTGTTTTTT.

The chain has TRBV9 and TRBJ2-3, with 15 bases aligning to TRBD2. The CDR3 is 19 residues long. V shed 2 bases, J shed 2 bases, and the junction held 9 bases outside the gene matches. Germline V gene lookup returns CDR1 SGDLS and CDR2 YYNGEE. The CDR3 bases are TGTGCCAGCAGCGTCTTGGGACTAGCGGGAGGAGAGAACACAGATACGCAGTATTTT. Encoded protein: CASSVLGLAGGENTDTQYF.

The chain employs TRBV11-2 and TRBJ1-2; weak D call: TRBD1 (6 bases). Per germline, CDR1 SGHAT and CDR2 FQNNGV. The CDR3 runs 14 residues. Trimming pared 2 bases from V and 7 bases from J, leaving 14 bases between. CDR3 sequence (DNA): TGTGCCAGCAGCTTACCCACAGGGCTCGGTGGCTACACCTTC. Amino acid sequence: CASSLPTGLGGYTF.

The chain links TRBV5-1 to TRBJ2-7, with D perhaps matching TRBD2 (6 bases). Trimming took off 4 bases at V and 0 bases at J, with 14 bases between the two ends. CDR1 and CDR2 (germline): SGHRS, YFSETQ. There are 15 residues in the CDR3. The CDR3 protein is CASSPGLVSSYEQYF. Here the CDR3 DNA reads TGCGCCAGCAGCCCGGGACTGGTAAGCTCCTACGAGCAGTACTTC.

The rearrangement joins TRBV27 to TRBJ2-5, with 7 bases matching TRBD2. The CDR3 sequence is 15 residues long. V was clipped by 1 base and J by 2 bases; unmatched bases: 4. Germline V gene data show CDR1 as MNHEY and CDR2 as SMNVEV (reference sequence). CDR3 residues: CASSLFGRQQETQYF. The CDR3 coding sequence is TGTGCCAGCAGTTTATTCGGGAGGCAGCAAGAGACCCAGTACTTC.

V usage is TRBV4-2 and J usage is TRBJ1-4, with D unresolved. The CDR3 runs 17 residues. V lost 1 base and J 0 bases, leaving 12 bases between the germline ends. Germline CDR1 reads LGHNA; CDR2 reads YNFKEQ. Here the CDR3 DNA reads TGTGCCAGCAGCCAAGCCGAGCAGGCCGCAACTAATGAAAAACTGTTTTTT. It codes for CASSQAEQAATNEKLFF.

The chain carries TRBV6-5 and TRBJ1-1; D may be TRBD1 (6 bases). Looked up from germline, CDR1 is MNHEY and CDR2 is SVGAGI. V was shortened by 2 bases and J by 3 bases, with 13 bases between the two germline ends. This CDR3 comprises 15 residues. The CDR3 coding sequence is TGTGCCAGCAGTTACGGGGGGGCAGGGGACACTGAAGCTTTCTTT. Its protein is CASSYGGAGDTEAFF.

This clone occurred a few times. The chain couples TRBV7-2 to TRBJ1-1, with D possibly being TRBD1 (6 bases). Germline loops: CDR1 SGHTA, CDR2 FQGNSA. The CDR3 extends over 13 amino acids. With 5 bases removed from V and 8 bases from J, the gap between germline ends came to 15 bases. The CDR3 spells CASSVRTDREAFF. In DNA, the CDR3 is TGTGCCAGCAGCGTAAGGACCGACAGGGAAGCTTTCTTT.

This clone was picked up one time. The genes are TRBV15 and TRBJ1-4; the D is unclear. Trimming took 1 base from V and 2 from J, leaving 8 bases between them. Germline CDR1 is LNHNV and CDR2 is YYDKDF (reference sequence). This CDR3 spans 15 amino acids. As DNA, the CDR3 is TGTGCCACCAGCAGAGGTAGTGGGACTAATGAAAAACTGTTTTTT. It encodes CATSRGSGTNEKLFF. Using reference TRBV15 and TRBJ1-4 for the parts outside the CDR3, the full variable domain is DAMVIQNPRYQVTQFGKPVTLSCSQTLNHNVMYWYQQKSSQAPKLLFHYYDKDFNNEADTPDNFQSRRPNTSFCFLDIRSPGLGDTAMYLCATSRGSGTNEKLFFGSGTQLSVL.

The chain joins TRBV29-1 to TRBJ2-3; unclear D gene. CDR1 is SQVTM, CDR2 ANQGSEA, per germline. The V gene lost 7 bases and the J gene lost 9 bases, with 20 bases spanning the gap. The CDR3 sequence is 13 residues long. The CDR3 loop is CSAATDQKGTQYF. CDR3 bases: TGCAGCGCAGCGACGGACCAGAAGGGCACGCAGTATTTT.

In this sample, this clone turned up once. J is TRBJ2-1 and V is TRBV15; D gene unclear. The CDR3 loop spans 13 amino acids. V was clipped by 0 bases and J by 9 bases, with 9 bases between them. The germline CDR1 and CDR2 sequences are LNHNV and YYDKDF (reference sequence). CDR3 sequence reads: CATSREVAGEQFF. DNA of the CDR3: TGTGCCACCAGCAGAGAGGTTGCAGGTGAGCAGTTCTTC.

The chain combines TRBV28 with TRBJ1-5; D perhaps matches TRBD1 (5 bases). The CDR3 has 16 amino acids. The germline V gene has CDR1 MDHEN and CDR2 SYDVKM. Trimming cost V 1 base and J 7 bases, with 17 bases left between them. The CDR3 DNA follows: TGTGCCAGCAGTTTATCTACCTCACGAGGGGTCCAGCCCCAGCATTTT. It yields the protein CASSLSTSRGVQPQHF.

This clone was seen ten or more times. This rearrangement joins TRBV7-3 to TRBJ1-2; no firm D call. The germline V gene has CDR1 SGHTA and CDR2 FQGTGA. The CDR3 spans 14 residues. V was pared by 5 bases and J by 5 bases, with 15 bases between. The DNA of the CDR3 is TGTGCCAGCAGCCCATCGCAAGGCTCTTATGGCTACACCTTC. Its translation is CASSPSQGSYGYTF.

V gene TRBV28 combines with J gene TRBJ1-5, with D tentatively TRBD1 (6 bases). The CDR3 covers 17 residues. The germline gives CDR1 MDHEN, CDR2 SYDVKM. V lost 0 bases and J lost 0, with 12 bases in between. CDR3 nucleotide sequence: TGTGCCAGCAGTTTATGGGCCGGGACAAGTAGCAATCAGCCCCAGCATTTT. Its protein product is CASSLWAGTSSNQPQHF. The complete variable domain, with remaining parts taken from reference TRBV28 and TRBJ1-5, reads DVKVTQSSRYLVKRTGEKVFLECVQDMDHENMFWYRQDPGLGLRLIYFSYDVKMKEKGDIPEGYSVSREKKERFSLILESASTNQTSMYLCASSLWAGTSSNQPQHFGDGTRLSIL.

J is TRBJ2-1 and V is TRBV10-1; D possibly matches TRBD1 or TRBD2 (6 bases each). Trimming cost V 8 bases and J 7 bases, with 15 bases left between them. The V gene's germline CDR1 is WNHNN and CDR2 SYGVQD (reference sequence). The CDR3 runs to 13 residues. The CDR3 is CASGEGGRNEQFF. The CDR3 DNA reads TGCGCCAGCGGAGAGGGGGGTAGAAATGAGCAGTTCTTC.

The genes are TRBV5-1 and TRBJ1-5; 10 bases align to TRBD1. The ends lost 4 bases at V and 2 bases at J; junction bases unmatched: 6. CDR1 is SGHRS and CDR2 is YFSETQ in the germline V gene. This CDR3 is 16 amino acids long. DNA of the CDR3: TGCGCCAGCAGCACTGGGACAGGGGTTGGCAATCAGCCCCAGCATTTT. Amino acids: CASSTGTGVGNQPQHF.

This clone occurred a few times. The chain combines TRBV6-5 with TRBJ1-5, with D perhaps matching TRBD1 (6 bases). Per the germline V gene, CDR1 is MNHEY and CDR2 is SVGAGI. The CDR3 is made up of 14 amino acids. Trimming shortened V by 4 bases and J by 6 bases, and 13 bases separated the two germline ends. The CDR3: CASSWGGHGQPQHF. The CDR3 DNA follows: TGTGCCAGCAGTTGGGGGGGGCACGGTCAGCCCCAGCATTTT.

This chain connects TRBV7-8 to TRBJ1-3; a possible D gene is TRBD1 (6 bases). The length of the CDR3 is 17 residues. The V gene's germline CDR1 is SGHVS and CDR2 FQNEAQ. V gave up 5 bases and J gave up 0 bases, with 17 bases separating them. The CDR3 protein is CASSDTGRPISGNTIYF. CDR3 DNA sequence: TGTGCCAGCAGCGACACAGGGCGGCCCATCTCTGGAAACACCATATATTTT.

V is TRBV9 and J is TRBJ1-6; no definite D call. V lost 2 bases, J lost 4 bases, and 7 bases lay in between. There are 14 residues in the CDR3. Looked up from germline, CDR1 is SGDLS and CDR2 is YYNGEE. The CDR3, as DNA: TGTGCCAGCAGCGTTAACGAGTATAATTCACCCCTCCACTTT. This translates into CASSVNEYNSPLHF.

The chain links TRBV6-1 to TRBJ2-7, with 11 bases that match TRBD1. Trimming at V came to 6 bases and at J to 2 bases, leaving 6 bases not matched to a gene. The germline gives CDR1 MNHNS, CDR2 SASEGT. The CDR3 sequence is 15 residues long. The CDR3, as DNA: TGTGCCAGCAGGGGGGGACAGGGGGTCACCTACGAGCAGTACTTC. This encodes CASRGGQGVTYEQYF.

The rearrangement uses TRBV20-1 and TRBJ2-3, with D perhaps being TRBD1 or TRBD2 (5 bases each). This CDR3 region has 9 residues. Trimming took off 7 bases at V and 14 bases at J, with 13 bases between the two ends. In germline, CDR1 is DFQATT, CDR2 SNEGSKA (reference sequence). The chain's CDR3 is CSVRDQRYF. DNA of the CDR3: TGCAGTGTCCGGGACCAGAGGTATTTT.